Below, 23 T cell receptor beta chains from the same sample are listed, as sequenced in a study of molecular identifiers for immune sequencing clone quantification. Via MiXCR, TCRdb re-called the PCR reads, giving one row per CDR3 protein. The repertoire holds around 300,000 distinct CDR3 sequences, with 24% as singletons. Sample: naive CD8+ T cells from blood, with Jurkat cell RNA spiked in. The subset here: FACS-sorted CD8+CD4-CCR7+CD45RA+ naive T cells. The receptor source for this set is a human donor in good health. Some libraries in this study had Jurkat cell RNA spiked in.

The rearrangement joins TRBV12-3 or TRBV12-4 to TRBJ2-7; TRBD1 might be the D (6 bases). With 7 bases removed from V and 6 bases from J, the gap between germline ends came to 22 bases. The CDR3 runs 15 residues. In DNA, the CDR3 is TGTGCCAGCACTACTAGGGGAACCGGGACACGCGAGCAGTACTTC. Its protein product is CASTTRGTGTREQYF.

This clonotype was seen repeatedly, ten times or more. CDR3 sequence: CASSTWTSTDTQYF. The CDR3, as DNA: TGTGCCAGCAGCACTTGGACTAGCACAGATACGCAGTATTTT. The chain links TRBV7-6 to TRBJ2-3, with a weak D call TRBD2 (5 bases). Trimming removed 5 bases at V and 0 bases at J, with 9 bases between. CDR1 is SGHVS and CDR2 is FNYEAQ in the germline V gene. This CDR3 is 14 amino acids long. Variable domain in full (rest from reference TRBV7-6 and TRBJ2-3): GAGVSQSPRYKVTKRGQDVALRCDPISGHVSLYWYRQALGQGPEFLTYFNYEAQQDKSGLPNDRFSAERPEGSISTLTIQRTEQRDSAMYRCASSTWTSTDTQYFGPGTRLTVL.

CDR3 sequence: CASSLLPGSNTEAFF. The CDR3 DNA reads TGTGCCAGCAGTTTATTGCCGGGGTCGAACACTGAAGCTTTCTTT. The rearrangement joins TRBV27 to TRBJ1-1; D call uncertain. Germline CDR1 reads MNHEY; CDR2 reads SMNVEV (reference sequence). V was shortened by 1 base and J by 1 base, with 10 bases between the two germline ends. The CDR3 spans 15 residues.

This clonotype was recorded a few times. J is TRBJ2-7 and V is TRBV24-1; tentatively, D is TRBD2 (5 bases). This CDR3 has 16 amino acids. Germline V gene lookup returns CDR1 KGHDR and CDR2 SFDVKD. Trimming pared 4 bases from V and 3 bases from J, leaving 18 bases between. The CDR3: CATSERAGPNHYEQYF. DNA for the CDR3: TGTGCCACCAGTGAGAGGGCCGGGCCAAACCACTACGAGCAGTACTTC.

The CDR3 DNA reads as TGTGCCAGCAGCTTAGATGCCAGCCTCACTGAAGCTTTCTTT. It specifies CASSLDASLTEAFF. This chain links TRBV11-2 with TRBJ1-1; D ambiguous. The length of the CDR3 is 14 residues. CDR1 and CDR2 (germline): SGHAT, FQNNGV. Trimming removed 0 bases at V and 4 bases at J, with 9 bases between.

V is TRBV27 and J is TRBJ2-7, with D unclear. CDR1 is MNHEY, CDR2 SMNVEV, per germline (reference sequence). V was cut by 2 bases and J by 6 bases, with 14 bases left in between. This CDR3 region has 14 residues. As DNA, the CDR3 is TGTGCCAGCAGTTTAAGGGCCCCGGACCGCGAGCAGTACTTC. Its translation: CASSLRAPDREQYF.

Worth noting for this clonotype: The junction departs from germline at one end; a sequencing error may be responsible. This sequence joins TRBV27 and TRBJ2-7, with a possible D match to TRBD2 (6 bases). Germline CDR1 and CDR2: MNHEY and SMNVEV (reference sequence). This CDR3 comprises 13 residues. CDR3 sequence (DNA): TGTGTCAGCAGTTTATTCGGGGGTGGCGAGCAGTACTTC. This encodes CVSSLFGGGEQYF.

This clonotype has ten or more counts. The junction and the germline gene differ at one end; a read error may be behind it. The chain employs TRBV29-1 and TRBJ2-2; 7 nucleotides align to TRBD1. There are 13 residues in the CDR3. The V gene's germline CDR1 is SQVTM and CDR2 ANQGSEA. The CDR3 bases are TGCAGCGTTAAAGACAGGGTGACCGGGGAGCTGTTTTTT. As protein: CSVKDRVTGELFF.

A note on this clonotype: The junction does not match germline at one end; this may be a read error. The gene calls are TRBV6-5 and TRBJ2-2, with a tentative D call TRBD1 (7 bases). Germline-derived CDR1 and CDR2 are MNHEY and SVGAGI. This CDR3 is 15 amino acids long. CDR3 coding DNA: TGTGCCAGCAGTTACAACAGGGGCGTGGGCGGGGAGCTGGTTTTT. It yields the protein CASSYNRGVGGELVF.

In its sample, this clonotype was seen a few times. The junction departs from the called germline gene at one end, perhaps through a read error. CDR3 loop: CASGFTTGDYPPGDNAQFF. CDR3 coding DNA: TGTGCTAGTGGTTTTACTACGGGGGACTACCCCCCGGGAGACAATGCGCAGTTCTTC. The chain uses TRBV12-5 and TRBJ2-1; 7 bases align to TRBD2. Germline V lookup: CDR1 LGHNT, CDR2 FRNRAP. This CDR3 region has 19 residues.

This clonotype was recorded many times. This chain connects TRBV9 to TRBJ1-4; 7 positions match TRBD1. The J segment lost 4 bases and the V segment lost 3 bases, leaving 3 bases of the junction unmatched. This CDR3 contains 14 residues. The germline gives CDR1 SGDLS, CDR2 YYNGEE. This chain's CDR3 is CASSGGDSNEKLFF. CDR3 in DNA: TGTGCCAGCAGCGGAGGGGACAGTAATGAAAAACTGTTTTTT.

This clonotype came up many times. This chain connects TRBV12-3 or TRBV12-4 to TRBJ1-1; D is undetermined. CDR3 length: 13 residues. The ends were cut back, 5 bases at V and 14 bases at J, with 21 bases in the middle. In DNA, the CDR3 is TGTGCCAGCAGTCCGTCGGAAACAACCATATTGTTCTTT. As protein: CASSPSETTILFF.

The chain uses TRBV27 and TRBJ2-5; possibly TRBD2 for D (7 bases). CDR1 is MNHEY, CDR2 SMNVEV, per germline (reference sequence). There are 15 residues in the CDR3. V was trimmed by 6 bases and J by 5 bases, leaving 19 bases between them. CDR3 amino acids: CASSPMGGAAETQYF. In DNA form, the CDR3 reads TGTGCCAGCAGCCCAATGGGGGGGGCTGCGGAGACCCAGTACTTC.

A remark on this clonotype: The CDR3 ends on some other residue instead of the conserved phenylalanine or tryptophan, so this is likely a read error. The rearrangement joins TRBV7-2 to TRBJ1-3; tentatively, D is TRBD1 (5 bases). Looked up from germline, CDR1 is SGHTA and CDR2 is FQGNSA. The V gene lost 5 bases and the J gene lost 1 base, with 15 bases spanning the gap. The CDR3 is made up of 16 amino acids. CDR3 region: CASSEKRTPSGNTIYY. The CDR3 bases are TGTGCCAGCAGCGAAAAACGGACACCGTCTGGAAACACCATATATTAT.

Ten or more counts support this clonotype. The CDR3 coding sequence is TGCAGCGTTGGAAGCCTAGCGGGAGGAGAGACCCAGTACTTC. Its translation: CSVGSLAGGETQYF. This chain uses TRBV29-1 with TRBJ2-5; 11 nucleotides line up with TRBD2. Germline trimming cut 4 bases from V and 4 bases from J; bases unmatched to any gene: 5. Germline lookup yields CDR1 SQVTM and CDR2 ANQGSEA. The CDR3 is 14 amino acids.

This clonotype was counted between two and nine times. In DNA form, the CDR3 reads TGTGCCAGTAGTACGGCGTATCAAGAGACCCAGTACTTC. It is translated as CASSTAYQETQYF. The genes are TRBV19 and TRBJ2-5, with no clear D. This CDR3 contains 13 residues. V was cut by 4 bases and J by 2 bases, with 8 bases left in between. Per the germline V gene, CDR1 is LNHDA and CDR2 is SQIVND (reference sequence).

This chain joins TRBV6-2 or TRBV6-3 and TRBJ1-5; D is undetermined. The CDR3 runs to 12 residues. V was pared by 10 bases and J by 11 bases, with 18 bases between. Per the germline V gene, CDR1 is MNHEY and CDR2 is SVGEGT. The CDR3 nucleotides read TGTGCCACCCTGGGGTCAGCTAGGTCCCAGCATTTT. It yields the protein CATLGSARSQHF.

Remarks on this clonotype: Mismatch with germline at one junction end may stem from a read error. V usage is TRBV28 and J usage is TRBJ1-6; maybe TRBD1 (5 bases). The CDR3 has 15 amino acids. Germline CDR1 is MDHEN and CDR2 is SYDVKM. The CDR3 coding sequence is TGTGCCAGCAGTTTACCTGGACATACTAATTCCCCCCTCCACTTT. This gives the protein CASSLPGHTNSPLHF.

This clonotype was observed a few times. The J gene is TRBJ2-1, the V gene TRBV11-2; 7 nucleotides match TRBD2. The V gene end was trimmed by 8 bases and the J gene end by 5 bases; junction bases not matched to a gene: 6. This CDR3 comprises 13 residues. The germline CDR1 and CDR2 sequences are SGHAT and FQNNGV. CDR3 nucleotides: TGTGCCAGCTTCGGGGGGTTTCACAATGAGCAGTTCTTC. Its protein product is CASFGGFHNEQFF.

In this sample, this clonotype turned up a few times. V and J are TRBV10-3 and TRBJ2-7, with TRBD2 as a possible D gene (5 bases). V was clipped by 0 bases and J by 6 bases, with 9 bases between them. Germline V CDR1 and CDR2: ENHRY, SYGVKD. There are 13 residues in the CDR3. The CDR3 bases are TGTGCCATCAGTGAGTCGGTGAGGGCCGAGCAGTACTTC. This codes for CAISESVRAEQYF.

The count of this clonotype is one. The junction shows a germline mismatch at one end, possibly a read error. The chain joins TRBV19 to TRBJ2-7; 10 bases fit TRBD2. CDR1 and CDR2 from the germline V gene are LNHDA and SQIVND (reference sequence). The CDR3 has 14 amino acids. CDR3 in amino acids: CASSRGLARHEQHF. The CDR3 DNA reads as TGTGCCAGTAGTAGGGGACTAGCGCGGCACGAGCAGCACTTC. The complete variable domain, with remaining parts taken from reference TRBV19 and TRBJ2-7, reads DGGITQSPKYLFRKEGQNVTLSCEQNLNHDAMYWYRQDPGQGLRLIYYSQIVNDFQKGDIAEGYSVSREKKESFPLTVTSAQKNPTAFYLCASSRGLARHEQHFGPGTRLTVT.

CDR3 sequence (DNA): TGTGCCAGCGGAAGCGTAGGTACGCAGTATTTT. Protein sequence: CASGSVGTQYF. V is TRBV12-3 or TRBV12-4 and J is TRBJ2-3, with D uncertain. CDR3 length: 11 residues. Trimming took off 8 bases at V and 8 bases at J, with 11 bases between the two ends.

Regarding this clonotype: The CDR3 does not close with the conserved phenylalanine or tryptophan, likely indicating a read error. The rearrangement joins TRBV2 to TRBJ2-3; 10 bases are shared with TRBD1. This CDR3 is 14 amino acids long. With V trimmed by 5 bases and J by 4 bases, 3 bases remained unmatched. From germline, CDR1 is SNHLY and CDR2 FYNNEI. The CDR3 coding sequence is TGTGCCAGCAGTCTAGGGACAGGGGCAGATACGCAGTATCTT. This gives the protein CASSLGTGADTQYL.